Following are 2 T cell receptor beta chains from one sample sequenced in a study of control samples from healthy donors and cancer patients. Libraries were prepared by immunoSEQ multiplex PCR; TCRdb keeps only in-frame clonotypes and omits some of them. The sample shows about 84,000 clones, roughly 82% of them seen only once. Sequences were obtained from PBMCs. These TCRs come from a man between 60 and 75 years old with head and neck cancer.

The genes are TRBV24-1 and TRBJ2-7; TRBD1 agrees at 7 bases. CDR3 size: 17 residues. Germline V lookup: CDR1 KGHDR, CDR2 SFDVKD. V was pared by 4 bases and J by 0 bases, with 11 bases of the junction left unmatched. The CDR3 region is CATSETGYQPPSYEQYF. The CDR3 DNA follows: TGTGCCACCAGTGAGACAGGGTACCAGCCCCCCTCCTACGAGCAGTACTTC.

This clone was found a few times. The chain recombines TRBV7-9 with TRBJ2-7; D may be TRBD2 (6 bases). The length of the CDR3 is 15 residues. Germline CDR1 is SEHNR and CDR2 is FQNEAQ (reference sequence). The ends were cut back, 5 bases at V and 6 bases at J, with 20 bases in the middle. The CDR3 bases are TGTGCCAGCAGCCCTCCTAGCGTGGGAGGCTCCGAGCAGTACTTC. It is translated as CASSPPSVGGSEQYF.